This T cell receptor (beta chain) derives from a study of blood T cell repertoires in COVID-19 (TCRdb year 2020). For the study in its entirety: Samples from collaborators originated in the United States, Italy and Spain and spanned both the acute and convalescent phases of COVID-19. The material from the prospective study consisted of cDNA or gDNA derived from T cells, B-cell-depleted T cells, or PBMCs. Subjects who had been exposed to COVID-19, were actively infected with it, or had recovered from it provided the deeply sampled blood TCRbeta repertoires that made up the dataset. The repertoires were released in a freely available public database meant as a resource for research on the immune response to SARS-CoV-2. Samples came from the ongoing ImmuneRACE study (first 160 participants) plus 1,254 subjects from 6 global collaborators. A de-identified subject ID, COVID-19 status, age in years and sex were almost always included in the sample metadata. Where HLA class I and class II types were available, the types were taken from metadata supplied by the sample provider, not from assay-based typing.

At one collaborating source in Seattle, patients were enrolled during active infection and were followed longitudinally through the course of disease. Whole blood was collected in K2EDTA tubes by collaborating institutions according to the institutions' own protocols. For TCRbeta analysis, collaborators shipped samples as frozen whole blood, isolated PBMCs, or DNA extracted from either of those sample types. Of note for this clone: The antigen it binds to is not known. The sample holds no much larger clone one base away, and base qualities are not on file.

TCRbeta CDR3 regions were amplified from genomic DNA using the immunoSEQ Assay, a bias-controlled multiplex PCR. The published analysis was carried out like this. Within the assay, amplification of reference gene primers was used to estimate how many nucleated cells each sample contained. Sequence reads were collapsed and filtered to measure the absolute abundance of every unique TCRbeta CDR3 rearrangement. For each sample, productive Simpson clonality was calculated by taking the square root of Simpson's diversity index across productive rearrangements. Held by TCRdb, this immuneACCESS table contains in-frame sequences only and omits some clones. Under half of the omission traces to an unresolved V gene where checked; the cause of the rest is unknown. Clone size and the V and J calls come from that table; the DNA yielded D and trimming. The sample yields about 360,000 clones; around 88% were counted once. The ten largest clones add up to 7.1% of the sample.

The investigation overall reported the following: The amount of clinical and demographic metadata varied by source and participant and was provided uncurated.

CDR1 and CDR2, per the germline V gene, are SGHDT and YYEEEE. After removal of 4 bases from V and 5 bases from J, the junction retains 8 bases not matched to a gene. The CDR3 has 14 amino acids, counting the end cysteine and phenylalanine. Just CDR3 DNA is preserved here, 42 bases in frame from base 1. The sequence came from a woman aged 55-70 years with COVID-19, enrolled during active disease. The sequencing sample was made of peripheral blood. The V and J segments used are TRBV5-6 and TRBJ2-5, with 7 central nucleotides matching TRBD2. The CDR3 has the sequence CASSGLGGLETQYF. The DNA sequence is TGTGCCAGCAGCGGGCTCGGGGGGTTGGAGACCCAGTACTTC.